This T cell receptor beta chain was documented in a study of beta chain features in type 1 diabetes. As for this clone: Antigen specificity is unknown.

Reverse transcribing all isolated RNA meant expressed TCRB transcripts were sequenced. The repertoire was sequenced with immunoSEQ multiplex PCR; TCRdb's copy has only in-frame clones and lacks some. This sample carries a few hundred thousand clones, around 10% of them seen once, and the ten largest clones take 0.45% to 0.65%. CDR3 length: 15 amino acids. Trimming stripped 4 bases from V and 1 base from J, with 13 bases between. Per the germline V gene, CDR1 is KGHSH and CDR2 is LQKENI. Findings of the study overall: Equally in patients and controls, shorter templates might have been favored by PCR. For Type 1 diabetes patients, all four CD4+ subsets carried TCRB CDR3s that were moderately but significantly shorter. Over-representation of high TCR-expressing cells was a possible consequence of cDNA sequencing.

By way of CD45RO/CCR7/CD25/CD127/CD95/CD27, the CD4+ regulatory, stem cell-like memory, central memory and naive cells were sorted. Sorted populations all had greater than 95% purity. The chain uses TRBV18 and TRBJ2-5; D uncertain. The TCR originated in a man between 25 and 39 years old with type 1 diabetes. Source material: central memory CD4+ T cells from blood. The CDR3 loop reads CASSLLSYSQETQYF. The CDR3 DNA reads as TGTGCCAGCTCACTTCTGTCGTATAGCCAAGAGACCCAGTACTTC.